This T cell receptor beta chain is drawn from a study of cytomegalovirus exposure and HLA in healthy donors (dated by TCRdb to 2016 to 2017). The study in broad terms: According to an earlier analysis of 587 of the donors, about 190 million T cells yielded some 120 million unique TCR beta sequences and about 300 Gb of sequence data. Around 320 gigabases of sequencing data and approximately 84 million unique TCR sequences were included in an early release covering 550 to 800 HLA-typed donors. Across 300 to 400 genotyped donors of the cohort, an average of approximately 200,000 unique TCR beta nucleotide sequences per donor were sequenced, and 15% to 20% of those sequences were non-productive. Class I and class II HLA loci were covered by the typing at four-digit resolution. The study used immunosequencing to profile the T cell repertoires of approximately 690 subjects and linked those repertoires to cytomegalovirus serostatus. A later analysis re-examined previously published TCR beta repertoires from about 670 donors and added high-resolution HLA genotyping to investigate patterns of TCR occurrence. To predict cytomegalovirus infection status, the study brought together high-throughput TCR immunosequencing, statistical association of individual TCRs with disease status, and machine learning. Because of strong linkage in the cohort, five DR-DQ haplotypes were treated as single units for association and clustering. Donor age, sex, ethnicity and CMV serostatus were compiled alongside the repertoire data. An earlier analysis of about 620 of the donors applied high-throughput TCR beta sequencing to assess whether each TCR beta V gene segment acted as functional or pseudogenic. Of the roughly 400 genotyped donors, over 70% fell in the genetic ancestry cluster associated with self-reported Caucasian donors. Along with the roughly 700-subject first cohort, a separate validation cohort of roughly 110 different subjects was used. Genome-wide SNP genotypes for about 65% of the 666 donors were used in a later genetic analysis, which treated that subset as a discovery cohort. The later analysis used no new phenotypic data to find candidate immune exposures, relying instead on TCR beta sequences and their occurrence across donors. Typing coverage varied by locus: about 620-630 donors for A, B, C, DRB1 and DQB1; roughly 510 for DQA1; over 600 for DPA1; roughly 450 for DPB1. The study aimed to test whether cataloging public T cell receptors could reveal signatures of past pathogen exposure. All discovery cohort repertoires had been generated using a single sequencing platform. Study-level results and caveats: Broadly in line with IMGT annotations, most TCR beta V segments showed up in productive rearrangements about 87% or about 30% of the time in an earlier analysis of 587 of the donors. Assigning TCR associations to individual alleles was difficult when HLA alleles, especially DR and DQ, strongly co-occurred. Only TCR beta chains were sequenced in this cohort, and the absence of alpha or paired-chain data limited detectable features. Several of the top co-occurrence clusters appeared to be linked to parvovirus B19, influenza, CMV and Epstein-Barr virus, according to a later analysis. Because counts were too low, seventeen rarely observed V segments, including chromosome 9 orphons, were left out of the earlier analysis of several hundred of the donors. According to a later genetic analysis, donors in an Asian-associated ancestry cluster had fewer N-insertions in productive TCRs than the approximately 710-donor mean. A later genetic analysis associated a missense DCLRE1C variant with V-gene and J-gene trimming of TCR beta chains, and an independent cohort replicated the association. The classifier was reported to diagnose cytomegalovirus status with high specificity and sensitivity in both the original cohort and the validation cohort. Because HLA typing was unavailable for some donors at each locus, only the typed subset was used in association tests. Most TCR sequences were observed very rarely across donors, whereas some public TCRs were present in many individuals. The 87-base-pair reads could not distinguish some IMGT-functional V segments, including TRBV6-2 and TRBV6-3, so those segments were excluded. In a later analysis, HLA-associated TCR beta chains showed more clonal expansion and lower generation probabilities than non-associated chains that were equally common. A cluster of highly shared sequence variants was judged likely to be a technical artifact of the sequencing pipeline. A further reported finding was that TCR beta sequences accurately predicted the HLA-A and HLA-B alleles for most subjects in the first cohort. For the cohort, immune exposure information was limited to CMV serostatus. Linkage disequilibrium might explain the correlated functional status among segregating V segments, but an unknown experimental factor could not be ruled out. In the study, approximately 160 TCR beta chains were listed as associated with cytomegalovirus. Presence/absence analyses assumed roughly uniform sequencing depth across donors, an assumption that may not hold. Specific HLA alleles were associated with 15,000 to 20,000 TCR beta sequences at a false discovery rate of 0.05 in a later analysis. A few of the identified cytomegalovirus-associated TCR beta chains were confirmed in vitro to be specific for cytomegalovirus antigens. It was suggested by the authors that the approach could potentially be generalized to other disease states and immunological phenotypes. A later analysis found that most CMV-associated TCR beta chains appeared HLA-restricted, with HLA associations seemingly driven largely by CMV exposure. In a later analysis, the rate of TCR association differed among HLA loci, with DRB1 alleles having the most associated TCRs and HLA-C alleles having the fewest.

As concerns this clone: The antigen this receptor binds is unknown. The sample holds no much larger clone one base away, and base qualities are not on file.

The cohort comprised around 690 healthy bone marrow donors. All cohort members were sampled while nominally healthy, although unrecorded immune exposures were likely present. The donor was CMV seropositive and belonged to the group of a few hundred seropositive cohort members. A peripheral blood sample was provided by each donor, and peripheral blood mononuclear cells were used for TCR beta sequencing. Genomic DNA extraction from the blood cell samples was performed with the Qiagen DNeasy Blood Extraction Kit. The protocol used for the library was the immunoSEQ multiplex PCR assay. The multiplex PCR relied on a mix of 60 forward primers for TCR Vbeta segments and 13 reverse primers for TCR Jbeta segments. The CDR3 region of rearranged TCR beta genes was amplified from genomic DNA with a multiplex PCR assay. The amplified TCR beta libraries were sequenced on the Illumina HiSeq System as 87-base-pair reads. Regarding the original processing steps: Across the 500 to 700 repertoires, a later analysis counted tens of millions of unique TCR beta chains, around 11 million of which were shared by at least two donors. A nearest-neighbor algorithm error-corrected the raw reads and collapsed the reads into unique sequences, merging closely related sequences to remove PCR and sequencing errors. CDR3 sequences were aligned to IMGT reference sequences to assign V, D and J gene segments. Each retained sequence needed at least a six-nucleotide match to both a V gene segment and a J gene segment. A rearrangement counted as productive if the CDR3 had no stop codons and remained in frame with V and J, and every other rearrangement counted as non-productive. Following IMGT convention, CDR3 was defined as the stretch from the second conserved V-encoded cysteine to the conserved J-encoded phenylalanine. The earlier analysis of 587 of the donors excluded sequences that lacked an unambiguous match to a single V gene segment. An earlier analysis of several hundred of the donors classified V segments as functional when productive rearrangements were above 56.7% and as segregating when the standard deviation between donors was above 5%. To diagnose cytomegalovirus status from the catalog of TCR beta chain sequences, a statistical classification framework was built. In a later analysis, V and J genes were assigned by comparing TCR nucleotide sequences against IMGT/GENE-DB human TR gene sequences. In a later analysis, CDR3 sequences and most-parsimonious VDJ recombination scenarios were assigned using the TCRdist pipeline. In a later analysis, each TCR beta chain was defined by its CDR3 amino acid sequence together with its V-gene family, and reads without a unique V-gene family were excluded. A later analysis removed over 500 highly shared, low-generation-probability nucleotide sequences to deal with suspected cross-contamination and a sequencing artifact. In a later analysis, a clonal expansion index for each public chain was calculated from normalized within-repertoire ranks of inferred template counts. A later analysis computed generation probabilities with a VDJ recombination model fitted to out-of-frame rearrangements, and checked the results against IGoR. A later analysis scored TCR-TCR, TCR-HLA and TCR-CMV co-occurrence with hypergeometric tests, applying a repertoire-size bias correction to TCR pairs. To estimate false discovery rates, a later analysis permuted the HLA or CMV assignments 20 times. In a later analysis, co-occurring TCRs were grouped using DBSCAN, with TCRdist sequence similarity added in when clustering inside HLA-allele-positive subsets. Repertoires with fewer than 30,000 or more than 120,000 public chains were left out of co-occurrence clustering, as were five repertoires with anomalous nucleotide sharing. Here the immuneACCESS table is served through TCRdb, limited to in-frame sequences with V and J called. Missing clones are a known gap in these copies; in checked studies unresolved V genes cover under half, and the rest lacks a known reason. V, J and clone size derive from that table, while D and trimming were established from the DNA sequence. A total of about 120,000 clones appear in this sample, roughly 65% of them only once. 9% to 10% of the sample lies in the top ten.

The CDR3 sequence holds 14 residues, the cysteine and phenylalanine included. This entry keeps only the CDR3 DNA: 42 bases, framed from base 1. Relative to germline, V is missing 3 bases and J is missing 3 bases, with 3 bases of the junction outside any gene match. CDR1 and CDR2 were assigned from the germline V gene as SGHRS and YFSETQ. This TCR was sampled from a man aged 35 to 55 in good health and CMV-seropositive. The rearranged segments are TRBV5-1 and TRBJ2-3; 8 central nucleotides agree with TRBD1. Sequenced input: PBMCs. The CDR3 reads CASSSTGGTDTQYF. The bases read TGCGCCAGCAGCTCCACAGGGGGGACAGATACGCAGTATTTT. Reference TRBV5-1 and TRBJ2-3 genes cover what lies past the CDR3, so the full variable domain is KAGVTQTPRYLIKTRGQQVTLSCSPISGHRSVSWYQQTPGQGLQFLFEYFSETQRNKGNFPGRFSGRQFSNSRSEMNVSTLELGDSALYLCASSSTGGTDTQYFGPGTRLTVL.